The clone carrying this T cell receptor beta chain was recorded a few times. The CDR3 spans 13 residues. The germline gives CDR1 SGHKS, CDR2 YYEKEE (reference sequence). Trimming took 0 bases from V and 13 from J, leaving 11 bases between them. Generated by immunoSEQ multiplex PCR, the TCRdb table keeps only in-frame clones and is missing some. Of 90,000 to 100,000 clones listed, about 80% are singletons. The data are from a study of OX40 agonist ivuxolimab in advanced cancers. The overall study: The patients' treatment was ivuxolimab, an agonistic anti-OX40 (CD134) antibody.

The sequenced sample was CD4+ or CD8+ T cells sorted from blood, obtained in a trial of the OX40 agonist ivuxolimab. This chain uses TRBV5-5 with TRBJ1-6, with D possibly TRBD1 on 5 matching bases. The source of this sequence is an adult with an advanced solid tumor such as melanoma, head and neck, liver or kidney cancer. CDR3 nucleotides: TGTGCCAGCAGCTTGGGGCTCGGGGCCCCCCTCCACTTT. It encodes CASSLGLGAPLHF.